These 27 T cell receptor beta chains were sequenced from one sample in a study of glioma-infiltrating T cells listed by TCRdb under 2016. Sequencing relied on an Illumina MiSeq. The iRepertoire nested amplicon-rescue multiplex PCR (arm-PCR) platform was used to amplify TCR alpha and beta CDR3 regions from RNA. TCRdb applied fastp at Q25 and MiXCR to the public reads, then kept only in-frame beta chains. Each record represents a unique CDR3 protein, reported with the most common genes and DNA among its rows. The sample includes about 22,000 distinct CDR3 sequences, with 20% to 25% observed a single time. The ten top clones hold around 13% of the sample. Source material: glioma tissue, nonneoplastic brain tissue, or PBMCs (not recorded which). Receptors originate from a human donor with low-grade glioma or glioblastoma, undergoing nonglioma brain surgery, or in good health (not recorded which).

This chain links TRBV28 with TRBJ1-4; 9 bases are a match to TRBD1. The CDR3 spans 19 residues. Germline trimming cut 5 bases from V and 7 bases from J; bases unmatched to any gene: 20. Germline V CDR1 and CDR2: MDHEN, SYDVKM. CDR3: CASSTAHTHDRGLGEKLFF. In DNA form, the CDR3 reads TGTGCCAGCAGTACAGCCCACACCCACGACAGGGGGTTGGGTGAAAAACTGTTTTTT.

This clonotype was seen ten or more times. The CDR3 nucleotides read TGTGCCAGCAGCTTAACAGGGGACTCCTACAATGAGCAGTTCTTC. It specifies CASSLTGDSYNEQFF. The chain couples TRBV7-9 to TRBJ2-1, with TRBD1 matching over 7 bases. The V gene's germline CDR1 is SEHNR and CDR2 FQNEAQ (reference sequence). V lost 2 bases, J lost 0 bases, and 1 base stayed unmatched. The CDR3 extends over 15 amino acids.

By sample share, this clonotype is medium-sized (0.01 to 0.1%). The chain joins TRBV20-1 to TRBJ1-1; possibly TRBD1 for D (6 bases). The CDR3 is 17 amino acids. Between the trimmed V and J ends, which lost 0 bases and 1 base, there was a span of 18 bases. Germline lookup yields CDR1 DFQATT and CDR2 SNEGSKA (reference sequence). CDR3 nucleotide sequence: TGCAGTGCTAGAGATATCAGGGGATCCGTGAGGAACACTGAAGCTTTCTTT. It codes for CSARDIRGSVRNTEAFF.

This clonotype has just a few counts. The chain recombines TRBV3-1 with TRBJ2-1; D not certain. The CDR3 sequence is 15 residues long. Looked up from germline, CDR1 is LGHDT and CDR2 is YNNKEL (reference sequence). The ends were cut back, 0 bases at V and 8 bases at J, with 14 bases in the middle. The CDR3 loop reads CASSQEGSRGHEQFF. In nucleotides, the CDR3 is TGTGCCAGCAGCCAAGAAGGTAGCCGCGGCCATGAGCAGTTCTTC.

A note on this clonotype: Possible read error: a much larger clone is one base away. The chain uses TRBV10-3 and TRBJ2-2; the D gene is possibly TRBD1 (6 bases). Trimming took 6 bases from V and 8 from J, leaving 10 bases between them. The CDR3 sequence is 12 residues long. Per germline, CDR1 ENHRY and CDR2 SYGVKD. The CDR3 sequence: CAISHGQGELFF. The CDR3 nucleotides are TGTGCCATCAGCCATGGACAGGGGGAGCTGTTTTTT.

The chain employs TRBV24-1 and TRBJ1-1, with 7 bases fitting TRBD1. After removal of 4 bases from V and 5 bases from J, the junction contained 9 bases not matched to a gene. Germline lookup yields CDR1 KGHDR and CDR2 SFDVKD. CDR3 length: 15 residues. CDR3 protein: CATSEPTQGWTEAFF. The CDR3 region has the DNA TGTGCCACCAGTGAACCCACACAGGGGTGGACTGAAGCTTTCTTT.

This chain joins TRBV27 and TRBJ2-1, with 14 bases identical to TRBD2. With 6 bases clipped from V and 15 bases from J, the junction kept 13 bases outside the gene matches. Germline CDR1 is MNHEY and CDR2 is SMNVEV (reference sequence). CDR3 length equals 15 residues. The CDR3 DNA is TGTGCCAGCAGCGCCCGGACTAGCGGGGGGCCAATTCCGTTCTTC. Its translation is CASSARTSGGPIPFF.

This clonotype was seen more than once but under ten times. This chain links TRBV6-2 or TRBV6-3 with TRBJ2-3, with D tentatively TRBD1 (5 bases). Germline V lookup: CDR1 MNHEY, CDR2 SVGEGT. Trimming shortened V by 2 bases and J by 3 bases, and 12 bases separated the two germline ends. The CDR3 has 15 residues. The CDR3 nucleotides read TGTGCCAGCAGTTACCACCAGGGTAGTACAGATACGCAGTATTTT. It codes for CASSYHQGSTDTQYF.

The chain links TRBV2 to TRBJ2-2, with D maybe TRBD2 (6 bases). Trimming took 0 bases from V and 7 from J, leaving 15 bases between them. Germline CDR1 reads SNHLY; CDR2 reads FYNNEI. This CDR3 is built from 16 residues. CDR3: CASSEALKRAGGELFF. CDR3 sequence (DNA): TGTGCCAGCAGTGAAGCGCTTAAGCGGGCGGGCGGGGAGCTGTTTTTT.

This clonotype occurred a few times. Here the CDR3 reads CSANLRENTEAFF. CDR3 coding DNA: TGCAGCGCGAACCTCCGGGAGAACACTGAAGCTTTCTTT. The genes are TRBV29-1 and TRBJ1-1, with D unresolved. In germline, CDR1 is SQVTM, CDR2 ANQGSEA. The CDR3 is 13 amino acids. V lost 7 bases, J lost 1 base, and 13 bases lay in between.

CDR3 sequence reads: CASSLRGSNTEAFF. Written as DNA, the CDR3 is TGTGCCAGCAGCTTAAGGGGATCGAACACTGAAGCTTTCTTT. V usage is TRBV7-9 and J usage is TRBJ1-1; a possible D gene is TRBD1 (5 bases). V shed 2 bases and J shed 1 base, with 8 bases lying between them. The CDR3 length is 14 residues. Germline-derived CDR1 and CDR2 are SEHNR and FQNEAQ (reference sequence).

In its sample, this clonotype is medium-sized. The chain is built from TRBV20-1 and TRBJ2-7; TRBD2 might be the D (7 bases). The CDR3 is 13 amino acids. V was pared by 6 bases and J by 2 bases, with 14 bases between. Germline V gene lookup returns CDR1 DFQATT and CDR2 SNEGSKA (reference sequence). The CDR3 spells CSAAGAEPYEQYF. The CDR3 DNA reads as TGCAGTGCCGCGGGGGCGGAACCCTACGAGCAGTACTTC.

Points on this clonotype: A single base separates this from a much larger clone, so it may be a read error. The CDR3 protein is CASTLLLENTEAFF. For the CDR3, the DNA is TGCGCCAGCACCTTGTTGCTGGAGAACACTGAAGCTTTCTTT. The chain carries TRBV5-1 and TRBJ1-1; no reliable D call. Germline-derived CDR1 and CDR2 are SGHRS and YFSETQ. The CDR3 spans 14 residues.

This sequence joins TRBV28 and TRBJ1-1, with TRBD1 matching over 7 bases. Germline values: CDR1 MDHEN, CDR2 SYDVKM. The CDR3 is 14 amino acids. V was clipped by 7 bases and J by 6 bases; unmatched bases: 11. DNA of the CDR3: TGTGCCAGCAAAACAGGGGTGCTGGCGGCTGAAGCTTTCTTT. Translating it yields CASKTGVLAAEAFF.

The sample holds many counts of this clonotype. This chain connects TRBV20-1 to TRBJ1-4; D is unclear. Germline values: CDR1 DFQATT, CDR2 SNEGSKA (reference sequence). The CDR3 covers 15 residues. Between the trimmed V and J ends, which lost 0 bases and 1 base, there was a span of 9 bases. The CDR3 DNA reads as TGCAGTGCTAGAGATGAGTCTCGAACTAATGAAAAACTGTTTTTT. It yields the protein CSARDESRTNEKLFF.

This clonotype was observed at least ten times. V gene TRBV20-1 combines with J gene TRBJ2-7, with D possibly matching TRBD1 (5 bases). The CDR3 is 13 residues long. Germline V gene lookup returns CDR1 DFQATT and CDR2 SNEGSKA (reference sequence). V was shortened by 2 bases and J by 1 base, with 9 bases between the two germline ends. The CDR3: CSARSPGSYEQYF. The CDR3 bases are TGCAGTGCTAGATCCCCAGGGTCCTACGAGCAGTACTTC.

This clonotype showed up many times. As DNA, the CDR3 is TGCGCCAGCAGCCAGCATTGGACAGGTTGGACCTACGAGCAGTACTTC. It translates to CASSQHWTGWTYEQYF. The V call is TRBV4-3, the J call TRBJ2-7; 7 positions match TRBD1. Germline values: CDR1 LGHNA, CDR2 YSLEER. This CDR3 is 16 amino acids long. V trimming: 3 bases; J trimming: 2 bases; junction bases outside the gene matches: 10.

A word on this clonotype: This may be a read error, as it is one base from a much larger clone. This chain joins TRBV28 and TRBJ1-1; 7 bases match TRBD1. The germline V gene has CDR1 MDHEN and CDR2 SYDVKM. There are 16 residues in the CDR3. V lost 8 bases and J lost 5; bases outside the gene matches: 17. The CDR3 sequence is CASGIFAGGGKTEAFF. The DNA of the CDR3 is TGTGCCAGCGGAATATTCGCAGGGGGAGGGAAAACTGAAGCTTTCTTT. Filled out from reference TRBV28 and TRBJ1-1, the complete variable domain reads DVKVTQSSRYLVKRTGEKVFLECVQDMDHENMFWYRQDPGLGLRLIYFSYDVKMKEKGDIPEGYSVSREKKERFSLILESASTNQTSMYLCASGIFAGGGKTEAFFGQGTRLTVV.

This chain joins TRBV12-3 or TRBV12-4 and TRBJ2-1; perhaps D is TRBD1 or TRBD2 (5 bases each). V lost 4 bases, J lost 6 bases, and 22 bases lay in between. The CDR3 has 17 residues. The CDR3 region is CASSSNDGTQSRNEQFF. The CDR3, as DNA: TGTGCCAGCAGTTCTAACGACGGGACCCAGTCGCGCAATGAGCAGTTCTTC.

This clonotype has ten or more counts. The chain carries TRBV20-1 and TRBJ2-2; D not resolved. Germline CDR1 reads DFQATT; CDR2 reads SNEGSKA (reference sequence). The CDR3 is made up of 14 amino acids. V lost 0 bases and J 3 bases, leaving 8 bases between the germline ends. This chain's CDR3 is CSARDPAYTGELFF. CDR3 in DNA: TGCAGTGCTAGAGATCCGGCCTACACCGGGGAGCTGTTTTTT.

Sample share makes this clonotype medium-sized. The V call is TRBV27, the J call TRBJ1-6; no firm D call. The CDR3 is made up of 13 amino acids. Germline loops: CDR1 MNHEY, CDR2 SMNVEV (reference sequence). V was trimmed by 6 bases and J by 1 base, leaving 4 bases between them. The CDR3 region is CASRGSYNSPLHF. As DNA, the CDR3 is TGTGCCAGCAGGGGGTCCTATAATTCACCCCTCCACTTT.

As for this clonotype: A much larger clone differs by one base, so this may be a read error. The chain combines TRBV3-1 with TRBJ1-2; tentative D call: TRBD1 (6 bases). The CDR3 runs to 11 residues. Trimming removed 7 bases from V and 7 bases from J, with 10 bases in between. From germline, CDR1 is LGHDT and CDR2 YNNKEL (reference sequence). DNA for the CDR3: TGTGCCAGCAAGGGGGGTGGTGGCTACACCTTC. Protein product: CASKGGGGYTF.

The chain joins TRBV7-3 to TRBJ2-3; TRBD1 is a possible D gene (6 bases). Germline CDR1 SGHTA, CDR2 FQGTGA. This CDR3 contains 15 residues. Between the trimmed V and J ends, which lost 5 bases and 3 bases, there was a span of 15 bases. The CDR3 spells CASSPGQLTTDTQYF. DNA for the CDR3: TGTGCCAGCAGCCCCGGACAGCTTACTACAGATACGCAGTATTTT.

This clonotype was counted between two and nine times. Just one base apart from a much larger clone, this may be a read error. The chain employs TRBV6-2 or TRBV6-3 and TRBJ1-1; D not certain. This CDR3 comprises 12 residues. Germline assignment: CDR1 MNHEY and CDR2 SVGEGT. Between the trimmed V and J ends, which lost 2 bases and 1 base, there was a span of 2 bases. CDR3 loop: CASSYANTEAFF. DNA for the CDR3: TGTGCCAGCAGTTACGCGAACACTGAAGCTTTCTTT.

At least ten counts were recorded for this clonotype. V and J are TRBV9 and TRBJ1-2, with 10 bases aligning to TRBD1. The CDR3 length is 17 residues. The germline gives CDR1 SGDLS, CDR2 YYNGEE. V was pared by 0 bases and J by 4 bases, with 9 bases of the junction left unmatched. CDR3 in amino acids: CASSVAGTGVPLYGYTF. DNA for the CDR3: TGTGCCAGCAGCGTAGCGGGGACAGGGGTTCCACTCTATGGCTACACCTTC.

CDR3 in amino acids: CSATPAGSARNEQFF. The CDR3 DNA sequence: TGCAGTGCTACCCCTGCAGGGAGCGCACGCAATGAGCAGTTCTTC. The rearrangement links TRBV20-1 to TRBJ2-1, with D perhaps matching TRBD1 or TRBD2 (5 bases each). The CDR3 contains 15 residues. V was shortened by 4 bases and J by 6 bases, with 19 bases between the two germline ends. Per germline, CDR1 DFQATT and CDR2 SNEGSKA (reference sequence).

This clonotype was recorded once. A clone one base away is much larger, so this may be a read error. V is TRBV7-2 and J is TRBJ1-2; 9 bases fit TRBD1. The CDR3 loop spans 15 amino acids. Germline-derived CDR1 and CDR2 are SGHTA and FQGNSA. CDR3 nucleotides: TGTGCCAGCAGCCCCCGGACAGGGGCCAACTGTGGCTACACCTTC. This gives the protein CASSPRTGANCGYTF.